The 15 T cell receptor beta chains reported below all come from one sample, sequenced in a study of shared clonotypes between healthy human individuals. Libraries were prepared by immunoSEQ multiplex PCR; TCRdb keeps only in-frame clonotypes and omits some of them. Here the sample spans roughly 2.5 million clones, approximately 90% being singletons. Sequencing used naive CD4+ T cells sorted from blood. As for subset: CD45RA+ positively selected. The receptor set was obtained from a man younger than 35 in good health.

The chain carries TRBV30 and TRBJ2-7; 11 positions match TRBD2. Trimming cost V 2 bases and J 5 bases; bases outside gene matches: 14. CDR3 length: 17 residues. Germline loops: CDR1 GTSNPN, CDR2 SVGIG (reference sequence). The CDR3 loop reads CAWSRVAGGGAYNEQYF. DNA for the CDR3: TGTGCCTGGAGTAGGGTAGCGGGAGGGGGGGCTTATAACGAGCAGTACTTC.

The rearrangement uses TRBV6-5 and TRBJ1-5, with 7 bases identical to TRBD1. The germline gives CDR1 MNHEY, CDR2 SVGAGI. This CDR3 has 15 residues. Unmatched junction bases numbered 5, after V lost 6 bases and J lost 0 bases. CDR3 in amino acids: CASRPRQGSNQPQHF. The CDR3 bases are TGTGCCAGCAGACCCAGACAGGGTAGCAATCAGCCCCAGCATTTT.

V and J are TRBV30 and TRBJ1-5; 9 positions match TRBD1. Losses at the gene ends were 3 bases for V and 3 bases for J; bases not matched to a gene: 6. The CDR3 length is 15 residues. CDR1 and CDR2 (germline): GTSNPN, SVGIG (reference sequence). The DNA of the CDR3 is TGTGCCTGGAGCCTGACAGGGGGTGACAATCAGCCCCAGCATTTT. Translating gives CAWSLTGGDNQPQHF.

This clone has only a few counts. The rearrangement links TRBV30 to TRBJ1-1; 8 positions agree with TRBD1. The V gene end was trimmed by 3 bases and the J gene end by 4 bases; junction bases not matched to a gene: 7. The CDR3 extends over 14 amino acids. The V gene's germline CDR1 is GTSNPN and CDR2 SVGIG (reference sequence). As DNA, the CDR3 is TGTGCCTGGAGCAGGACAGGGCGGGGCACTGAAGCTTTCTTT. This sequence encodes CAWSRTGRGTEAFF.

The chain uses TRBV6-5 and TRBJ2-7; 9 nucleotides line up with TRBD2. Germline V gives CDR1 MNHEY, CDR2 SVGAGI. After removal of 2 bases from V and 5 bases from J, the junction contained 1 base not matched to a gene. The CDR3 sequence is 13 residues long. Written as DNA, the CDR3 is TGTGCCAGCAGTTACGAGCGGGGGGACGAGCAGTACTTC. Translating gives CASSYERGDEQYF.

This clone was picked up one time. V usage is TRBV30 and J usage is TRBJ1-4, with TRBD1 as a possible D gene (5 bases). This CDR3 region has 15 residues. The V and J ends lost 3 bases and 6 bases respectively, with 17 bases between them. Per the germline V gene, CDR1 is GTSNPN and CDR2 is SVGIG (reference sequence). As DNA, the CDR3 is TGTGCCTGGAGGGTCCGGGGGGGAGGCGATGAAAAACTGTTTTTT. Protein: CAWRVRGGGDEKLFF. The full variable domain, in which reference TRBV30 and TRBJ1-4 provide the parts outside the CDR3, is SQTIHQWPATLVQPVGSPLSLECTVEGTSNPNLYWYRQAAGRGLQLLFYSVGIGQISSEVPQNLSASRPQDRQFILSSKKLLLSDSGFYLCAWRVRGGGDEKLFFGSGTQLSVL.

On this clone: This CDR3 is also generated by other DNA sequences in the sample. V and J are TRBV4-3 and TRBJ1-5; no reliable D call. Germline-derived CDR1 and CDR2 are LGHNA and YSLEER. The length of the CDR3 is 13 residues. Trimming cost V 3 bases and J 7 bases, with 10 bases left between them. Written as DNA, the CDR3 is TGCGCCAGCAGCCAGGAGGCAGGACAGCCCCAGCATTTT. As protein: CASSQEAGQPQHF.

This sequence joins TRBV13 and TRBJ2-7, with 7 bases that match TRBD1. Germline CDR1 is PRHDT and CDR2 is FYEKMQ (reference sequence). Trimming took 5 bases from V and 0 from J; bases not matched to a gene: 10. This CDR3 is 16 amino acids long. CDR3 in amino acids: CASSHAQGDSSYEQYF. The CDR3 nucleotides are TGTGCCAGCAGCCATGCCCAGGGGGATAGCTCCTACGAGCAGTACTTC.

This chain links TRBV9 with TRBJ2-5; 7 nucleotides agree with TRBD1. This CDR3 region has 15 residues. Looked up from germline, CDR1 is SGDLS and CDR2 is YYNGEE. V lost 2 bases and J lost 5; bases outside the gene matches: 9. The CDR3 sequence is CASSVLTGMGETQYF. As DNA, the CDR3 is TGTGCCAGCAGCGTCCTGACAGGGATGGGGGAGACCCAGTACTTC. The full variable domain, with the rest looked up from reference TRBV9 and TRBJ2-5, is DSGVTQTPKHLITATGQRVTLRCSPRSGDLSVYWYQQSLDQGLQFLIQYYNGEERAKGNILERFSAQQFPDLHSELNLSSLELGDSALYFCASSVLTGMGETQYFGPGTRLLVL.

This clone turned up a few times. V usage is TRBV11-2 and J usage is TRBJ1-1, with 7 bases lining up with TRBD1. CDR3 length: 13 residues. The V segment lost 5 bases and the J segment 4 bases; nucleotides outside the gene matches: 4. Germline V gene lookup returns CDR1 SGHAT and CDR2 FQNNGV. CDR3 nucleotides: TGTGCCAGCAGCCCGACAGGGTCCACTGAAGCTTTCTTT. Its protein product is CASSPTGSTEAFF.

The rearrangement uses TRBV25-1 and TRBJ1-3, with unresolved D. From germline, CDR1 is MGHDK and CDR2 SYGVNS. The V end lost 6 bases, the J end lost 7 bases, and 7 bases lay between the germline ends. CDR3 length: 11 residues. CDR3 nucleotides: TGTGCCAGCAGGGCTTCGAACACCATATATTTT. Amino acid sequence: CASRASNTIYF.

This clone was seen more than once but under ten times. This CDR3 reads CASSHSGTTPYEQYF. CDR3 sequence (DNA): TGTGCCAGCAGCCACTCCGGGACAACTCCTTACGAGCAGTACTTC. V and J are TRBV7-9 and TRBJ2-7; tentative D call: TRBD1 (6 bases). V was shortened by 5 bases and J by 4 bases, with 18 bases between the two germline ends. This CDR3 has 15 amino acids. Germline V gene sequence: CDR1 SEHNR, CDR2 FQNEAQ (reference sequence).

The V and J genes are TRBV11-2 and TRBJ2-7; 10 bases are shared with TRBD2. V lost 5 bases, J lost 5 bases, and 15 bases stayed unmatched. CDR3 length: 17 amino acids. Germline V gives CDR1 SGHAT, CDR2 FQNNGV. CDR3 nucleotides: TGTGCCAGCAGCGATAAGTGGCTACTAGCGGGGTTTAACGAGCAGTACTTC. It translates to CASSDKWLLAGFNEQYF. Complete variable domain (other parts from reference TRBV11-2 and TRBJ2-7): EAGVAQSPRYKIIEKRQSVAFWCNPISGHATLYWYQQILGQGPKLLIQFQNNGVVDDSQLPKDRFSAERLKGVDSTLKIQPAKLEDSAVYLCASSDKWLLAGFNEQYFGPGTRLTVT.

This rearrangement joins TRBV5-6 to TRBJ1-1, with D perhaps TRBD1 (5 bases). CDR1 is SGHDT and CDR2 is YYEEEE in the germline V gene. This CDR3 region has 13 residues. Trimming took off 4 bases at V and 2 bases at J, with 9 bases between the two ends. The CDR3 protein is CASSPQANTEAFF. CDR3 sequence (DNA): TGTGCCAGCAGCCCACAGGCAAACACTGAAGCTTTCTTT.

The chain joins TRBV6-5 to TRBJ2-3; 7 positions agree with TRBD2. Germline loops: CDR1 MNHEY, CDR2 SVGAGI. The CDR3 length is 14 residues. The J segment lost 3 bases and the V segment lost 6 bases, leaving 6 bases of the junction unmatched. In DNA, the CDR3 is TGTGCCAGCAGAAGGGCGGGAGTGACAGATACGCAGTATTTT. The encoded protein is CASRRAGVTDTQYF.